This TCR beta chain was sequenced in a study of T cell responses to AZD1222 COVID-19 vaccine. Findings and limits, study-wide: Clonal diversity was possibly underestimated, and the donors were mostly white British, with more females. Just 5 to 7 AZD1222 recipients were seropositive at baseline. Scientists sampled the repertoires only once the peak T cell response had passed. Reportedly, close to half of spike-specific TCRs are directed against unmutated variant regions.

Concerning this clone itself: The antigen is unknown.

Produced via immunoSEQ multiplex PCR; TCRdb's table is partial and in-frame only. The data show 60,000 to 75,000 clones, around nine tenths seen once. This TCR was sampled from an adult in good health. The material was peripheral blood, obtained on day 0 of AZD1222 vaccination.

The CDR3 spells CASSARGPQYF. The DNA of the CDR3 is TGTGCCAGCAGTGCCCGGGGCCCCCAGTACTTC. The chain recombines TRBV12-3 or TRBV12-4 with TRBJ2-7; D may match TRBD1 or TRBD2 (5 bases each). This CDR3 has 11 residues. V was trimmed by 5 bases and J by 10 bases, leaving 12 bases between them.